One sample yielded the 32 T cell receptor beta chains listed below, sequenced in a study of PD-L1 blockade in urothelial cancer. Described time point: pretreatment peripheral blood. TCRdb's table, derived via immunoSEQ multiplex PCR, lists solely in-frame clones and lacks some. The repertoire has tens of thousands of clones, roughly 79% of them found once; the top ten carry roughly 5%. Sequencing used PBMCs, obtained around atezolizumab (anti-PD-L1) treatment. The receptors here all came from a man between 65 and 80 years old with urothelial cancer.

The rearrangement joins TRBV9 to TRBJ1-1, with D perhaps matching TRBD1 (5 bases). CDR3 length equals 17 residues. Trimming pared 3 bases from V and 8 bases from J, leaving 26 bases between. Germline CDR1 SGDLS, CDR2 YYNGEE. CDR3 region: CASSAYPPGTLLGEAFF. The CDR3, as DNA: TGTGCCAGCAGCGCCTACCCCCCCGGGACTCTCTTGGGGGAAGCTTTCTTT.

The CDR3, as DNA: TGCGCCAGCAGCCAAGGCCCCCGAATAGACAGGGCCGGGGAGCTGTTTTTT. Translation gives CASSQGPRIDRAGELFF. This chain connects TRBV4-1 to TRBJ2-2, with 7 bases fitting TRBD1. CDR3 length: 17 residues. Germline CDR1 and CDR2: MGHRA and YSYEKL. The trim removed 1 base at V and 6 bases at J, leaving 11 bases unmatched.

The V and J genes are TRBV6-1 and TRBJ1-6; TRBD1 agrees at 8 bases. Germline CDR1 MNHNS, CDR2 SASEGT. CDR3 size: 15 residues. V shed 3 bases, J shed 9 bases, and the junction held 7 bases outside the gene matches. In nucleotides, the CDR3 is TGTGCCAGCAGTGAGTACCATACAGGGGGTTCACCCCTCCACTTT. Translation gives CASSEYHTGGSPLHF.

The CDR3 nucleotides are TGTGCCAGCAGCTTCGAGCGGGGGTACGAGCAGTACTTC. This translates into CASSFERGYEQYF. The chain is built from TRBV11-2 and TRBJ2-7, with 8 bases aligning to TRBD2. Trimming cost V 3 bases and J 4 bases; bases outside gene matches: 2. Germline V gene data show CDR1 as SGHAT and CDR2 as FQNNGV. The CDR3 loop spans 13 amino acids. The full variable domain, its missing parts supplied by reference TRBV11-2 and TRBJ2-7, is EAGVAQSPRYKIIEKRQSVAFWCNPISGHATLYWYQQILGQGPKLLIQFQNNGVVDDSQLPKDRFSAERLKGVDSTLKIQPAKLEDSAVYLCASSFERGYEQYFGPGTRLTVT.

The chain joins TRBV10-2 to TRBJ1-1; tentatively, D is TRBD1 (5 bases). V was cut by 2 bases and J by 1 base, with 8 bases left in between. Germline CDR1 and CDR2: WSHSY and SAAADI. The CDR3 consists of 14 residues. The CDR3 sequence is CASSEGAENTEAFF. DNA of the CDR3: TGCGCCAGCAGTGAGGGGGCGGAGAACACTGAAGCTTTCTTT.

The chain couples TRBV11-3 to TRBJ1-1, with D possibly being TRBD1 (5 bases). V was trimmed by 4 bases and J by 1 base, leaving 7 bases between them. Looked up from germline, CDR1 is SGHNT and CDR2 is YENEEA. The CDR3 consists of 13 residues. The CDR3 DNA reads as TGTGCCAGCAGCTCTGGACAGAACACTGAAGCTTTCTTT. Its protein is CASSSGQNTEAFF.

The rearrangement uses TRBV4-2 and TRBJ1-3; 11 bases fit TRBD1. The germline V gene has CDR1 LGHNA and CDR2 YNFKEQ. The CDR3 sequence is 16 residues long. J gave up 5 bases and V 1 base, and 4 bases lay outside the gene matches. The DNA of the CDR3 is TGTGCCAGCAGCCAAGGGGACAGGGGGTTCAGAAACACCATATATTTT. It is translated as CASSQGDRGFRNTIYF.

V usage is TRBV10-3 and J usage is TRBJ1-1; the D gene is possibly TRBD1 (5 bases). V lost 6 bases, J lost 1 base, and 15 bases lay in between. CDR1 is ENHRY and CDR2 is SYGVKD in the germline V gene. The CDR3 covers 15 residues. CDR3 in amino acids: CAISPAQGTNTEAFF. The CDR3 nucleotides are TGTGCCATCAGCCCCGCTCAGGGAACGAACACTGAAGCTTTCTTT.

J is TRBJ2-5 and V is TRBV11-3; weak D call: TRBD1 (6 bases). Germline CDR1 is SGHNT and CDR2 is YENEEA. V lost 5 bases and J lost 4, with 17 bases in between. CDR3 length: 15 residues. CDR3 in amino acids: CASSPREGDRETQYF. For the CDR3, the DNA is TGTGCCAGCAGCCCCCGAGAGGGGGATAGAGAGACCCAGTACTTC.

This rearrangement joins TRBV25-1 to TRBJ1-5, with 9 nucleotides matching TRBD1. The CDR3 covers 18 residues. V shed 4 bases and J 4 bases; nucleotides not matched to a gene: 14. Germline loops: CDR1 MGHDK, CDR2 SYGVNS. The CDR3 region has the DNA TGTGCCAGCAGTGGGGACAGGGAGGTGGCAATAAGGAATCAGCCCCAGCATTTT. Encoded protein: CASSGDREVAIRNQPQHF.

The chain combines TRBV5-4 with TRBJ2-6, with D possibly being TRBD1 (5 bases). This CDR3 has 18 amino acids. Trimming pared 0 bases from V and 0 bases from J, leaving 13 bases between. Germline V gives CDR1 SGHNT, CDR2 YYREEE (reference sequence). Here the CDR3 reads CASSLEVDSYSGANVLTF. In DNA, the CDR3 is TGTGCCAGCAGCTTGGAGGTTGACAGTTACTCTGGGGCCAACGTCCTGACTTTC.

This chain connects TRBV7-9 to TRBJ1-4; D gene unclear. CDR3 length: 14 amino acids. CDR1 SEHNR and CDR2 FQNEAQ come from the germline V gene (reference sequence). Trimming left V 3 bases short and J 5 bases short, with 10 bases between. The CDR3 protein is CASSLLQENEKLFF. For the CDR3, the DNA is TGTGCCAGCAGCTTGCTCCAGGAAAATGAAAAACTGTTTTTT.

J is TRBJ2-2 and V is TRBV5-6; 7 bases fit TRBD1. With 4 bases clipped from V and 0 bases from J, the junction kept 3 bases outside the gene matches. Per germline, CDR1 SGHDT and CDR2 YYEEEE. CDR3 length: 15 residues. The CDR3 DNA follows: TGTGCCAGCAGCAGAGGGACAGCGAACACCGGGGAGCTGTTTTTT. As protein: CASSRGTANTGELFF.

The rearrangement uses TRBV2 and TRBJ2-5; maybe TRBD1 (6 bases). This CDR3 is 15 amino acids long. The V end was cut by 4 bases, the J end by 4 bases, with 16 bases between. Germline V gene data show CDR1 as SNHLY and CDR2 as FYNNEI. The CDR3 DNA reads as TGTGCCAGCAGTGTCCTACAGGGTAGGGGAGAGACCCAGTACTTC. This gives the protein CASSVLQGRGETQYF.

This chain connects TRBV18 to TRBJ2-3, with D uncertain. Germline assignment: CDR1 KGHSH and CDR2 LQKENI. The CDR3 contains 16 residues. V was clipped by 3 bases and J by 0 bases, with 13 bases between them. CDR3 sequence: CASSPTMGRSTDTQYF. CDR3 nucleotide sequence: TGTGCCAGCTCACCGACCATGGGCCGTAGCACAGATACGCAGTATTTT.

The rearrangement links TRBV6-5 to TRBJ1-5; no definite D call. V shed 6 bases and J shed 6 bases, with 15 bases lying between them. The CDR3 runs 14 residues. From germline, CDR1 is MNHEY and CDR2 SVGAGI. The CDR3, as DNA: TGTGCCAGCAGCCTCACCTCAGGCAGTCAGCCCCAGCATTTT. This codes for CASSLTSGSQPQHF.

This clone was found once. The CDR3 region is CASTRQGQSYTF. The CDR3 DNA sequence: TGTGCCAGCACCCGACAGGGGCAGAGCTACACCTTC. The chain recombines TRBV6-5 with TRBJ1-2, with 8 bases fitting TRBD1. Trimming took 7 bases from V and 9 from J; bases not matched to a gene: 7. The CDR3 extends over 12 amino acids. CDR1 is MNHEY and CDR2 is SVGAGI in the germline V gene.

The chain has TRBV5-6 and TRBJ1-2; 8 bases line up with TRBD1. The V segment lost 0 bases and the J segment 6 bases; nucleotides outside the gene matches: 7. The CDR3 sequence is 15 residues long. Germline V lookup: CDR1 SGHDT, CDR2 YYEEEE. The CDR3 protein is CASSLGYDRGDGYTF. For the CDR3, the DNA is TGTGCCAGCAGCTTGGGATATGACAGGGGTGATGGCTACACCTTC.

The chain recombines TRBV7-2 with TRBJ1-1, with 7 bases identical to TRBD1. Germline CDR1 reads SGHTA; CDR2 reads FQGNSA. The CDR3 runs to 16 residues. The trim removed 5 bases at V and 0 bases at J, leaving 9 bases unmatched. The CDR3 DNA reads TGTGCCAGCAGCCCGTCGCCGGGACAGTTGAACACTGAAGCTTTCTTT. It encodes CASSPSPGQLNTEAFF. The complete variable domain, with remaining parts taken from reference TRBV7-2 and TRBJ1-1, reads GAGVSQSPSNKVTEKGKDVELRCDPISGHTALYWYRQSLGQGLEFLIYFQGNSAPDKSGLPSDRFSAERTGGSVSTLTIQRTQQEDSAVYLCASSPSPGQLNTEAFFGQGTRLTVV.

The chain employs TRBV6-5 and TRBJ1-2; 8 positions match TRBD1. There are 14 residues in the CDR3. Germline CDR1 is MNHEY and CDR2 is SVGAGI. Unmatched junction bases numbered 6, after V lost 4 bases and J lost 5 bases. The CDR3 loop reads CASSSAGGEYGYTF. As DNA, the CDR3 is TGTGCCAGCAGTTCCGCAGGGGGCGAGTATGGCTACACCTTC.

The CDR3 DNA reads as TGTGCCAGCAGTTCAGCAGGGGGCGGTACTGAAGCTTTCTTT. This codes for CASSSAGGGTEAFF. The genes are TRBV6-5 and TRBJ1-1, with 8 bases lining up with TRBD1. This CDR3 is 14 amino acids long. The V segment lost 4 bases and the J segment 5 bases; nucleotides outside the gene matches: 6. CDR1 MNHEY and CDR2 SVGAGI come from the germline V gene.

The chain uses TRBV2 and TRBJ1-1; no clear D. Germline V gives CDR1 SNHLY, CDR2 FYNNEI. The CDR3 contains 14 residues. Trimming cost V 3 bases and J 2 bases, with 10 bases left between them. CDR3 in amino acids: CASSDPGSNTEAFF. CDR3 DNA: TGTGCCAGCAGTGATCCCGGGTCCAACACTGAAGCTTTCTTT.

The chain uses TRBV4-3 and TRBJ2-7; 9 positions agree with TRBD1. CDR3 length equals 14 residues. Germline lookup yields CDR1 LGHNA and CDR2 YSLEER. V lost 3 bases and J lost 3; bases outside the gene matches: 3. CDR3 in amino acids: CASSHGQGIYEQYF. The CDR3 DNA is TGCGCCAGCAGCCATGGACAGGGGATCTACGAGCAGTACTTC.

The V and J genes are TRBV5-1 and TRBJ1-1; 9 nucleotides agree with TRBD1. This CDR3 region has 14 residues. V shed 4 bases, J shed 5 bases, and the junction held 6 bases outside the gene matches. The germline CDR1 and CDR2 sequences are SGHRS and YFSETQ. The CDR3 loop reads CASSSTGGATEAFF. CDR3 in DNA: TGCGCCAGCAGCAGTACAGGGGGCGCGACTGAAGCTTTCTTT.

The chain is built from TRBV19 and TRBJ1-3, with D unresolved. There are 18 residues in the CDR3. The V end was cut by 3 bases, the J end by 2 bases, with 20 bases between. Germline V gives CDR1 LNHDA, CDR2 SQIVND (reference sequence). The CDR3, as DNA: TGTGCCAGTAGTATCCGTGGGATTCGCACGAGGGCTGGAAACACCATATATTTT. This translates into CASSIRGIRTRAGNTIYF.

The chain employs TRBV7-8 and TRBJ1-4, with D perhaps matching TRBD1 (5 bases). Germline V gives CDR1 SGHVS, CDR2 FQNEAQ. V was trimmed by 0 bases and J by 11 bases, leaving 16 bases between them. The CDR3 totals 15 residues. The CDR3, as DNA: TGTGCCAGCAGCTTAGCCGGGACCCCCGGGGGGAAACTGTTTTTT. Amino acid sequence: CASSLAGTPGGKLFF.

The gene calls are TRBV28 and TRBJ1-1, with D perhaps matching TRBD1 (5 bases). V lost 8 bases to trimming and J lost 1 base, with 11 bases between them. The CDR3 contains 13 residues. Germline V gene data show CDR1 as MDHEN and CDR2 as SYDVKM. CDR3 protein: CASVDSSNTEAFF. In DNA, the CDR3 is TGTGCCAGCGTCGACAGCTCGAACACTGAAGCTTTCTTT.

In its sample, this clone was seen a few times. The chain uses TRBV5-4 and TRBJ1-1, with unresolved D. The germline V gene has CDR1 SGHNT and CDR2 YYREEE (reference sequence). The ends were cut back, 1 base at V and 5 bases at J, with 6 bases in the middle. The CDR3 consists of 12 residues. The CDR3, as DNA: TGTGCCAGCAGCTTGAGAGAAACTGAAGCTTTCTTT. Its translation is CASSLRETEAFF. Based on the CDR3 plus reference TRBV5-4 and TRBJ1-1, the full variable domain is ETGVTQSPTHLIKTRGQQVTLRCSSQSGHNTVSWYQQALGQGPQFIFQYYREEENGRGNFPPRFSGLQFPNYSSELNVNALELDDSALYLCASSLRETEAFFGQGTRLTVV.

The table lists this clone with a few counts. The chain employs TRBV11-2 and TRBJ2-2; 7 bases fit TRBD2. In germline, CDR1 is SGHAT, CDR2 FQNNGV. Losses at the gene ends were 6 bases for V and 5 bases for J; bases not matched to a gene: 6. The CDR3 is made up of 14 amino acids. CDR3 coding DNA: TGTGCCAGCAGGGAGTGGCGGGAGACCGGGGAGCTGTTTTTT. Protein sequence: CASREWRETGELFF.

This clone has only a few counts. CDR3 bases: TGTGCCAGCTCACCCCCCGCCCACAGGGCCGCCTACGAGCAGTACTTC. This translates into CASSPPAHRAAYEQYF. The gene calls are TRBV18 and TRBJ2-7, with TRBD1 as a possible D gene (6 bases). The CDR3 has 16 amino acids. The germline V gene encodes CDR1 KGHSH and CDR2 LQKENI. V was pared by 3 bases and J by 2 bases, with 17 bases between.

The CDR3 DNA is TGTGCCAGCAGCCGATTAGCGGGGAGCTCCTACAATGAGCAGTTCTTC. Its protein product is CASSRLAGSSYNEQFF. This sequence joins TRBV14 and TRBJ2-1, with 8 bases matching TRBD2. After removal of 4 bases from V and 0 bases from J, the junction contained 5 bases not matched to a gene. The CDR3 consists of 16 residues. Germline-derived CDR1 and CDR2 are SGHDN and FVKESK.

CDR3 region: CASSPRAAGEGIQYF. CDR3 DNA: TGTGCCAGCTCACCACGGGCAGCGGGAGAGGGCATTCAGTACTTC. V gene TRBV18 combines with J gene TRBJ2-4, with 8 bases that match TRBD2. The V and J ends lost 1 base and 9 bases, in that order; junction bases with no gene match: 8. Germline values: CDR1 KGHSH, CDR2 LQKENI. The CDR3 consists of 15 residues.